The T cell receptor beta chain under discussion was sequenced for a study of cytomegalovirus exposure and HLA in healthy donors. Study-level results: Later analysis suggested most CMV-associated TCR beta chains were HLA-restricted.

The PCR made use of 60 Vbeta and 13 Jbeta primers. The protocol was immunoSEQ multiplex PCR, while the TCRdb copy is restricted to in-frame clones and leaves out a portion. The top ten clones hold about 2% of a sample with roughly 290,000 clones, roughly 89% of them seen once. As for this clone: Its antigen is not identified. One junction end disagrees with the germline gene, perhaps due to a read error. At the DNA level, this CDR3 is encoded by other sequences in the same sample as well.

Germline loops: CDR1 SNHLY, CDR2 FYNNEI. The CDR3 extends over 14 amino acids. Sequencing used PBMCs. V gene TRBV2 combines with J gene TRBJ1-6; 7 bases fit TRBD1. The TCR originated in a woman aged 18-35 years in good health and CMV-seronegative. The CDR3 is CASGTANYNSPLHF. CDR3 DNA sequence: TGTGCCAGCGGGACAGCCAATTATAATTCCCCCCTCCACTTT.